These T cell receptor beta chains were read from a single sample in a study of blood T cells in healthy people across ages. Using its own MiXCR run on the 5' RACE reads, TCRdb lists one record per CDR3 protein. In the table there are around 1.5 million distinct CDR3 sequences, roughly 32% of which are singletons. The sample comprised blood. All receptors derive from a woman aged 25-40 years in good health. CDR3s include the opening cysteine and the closing phenylalanine or tryptophan. Fields, in order: V gene, J gene, clone size, CDR3 protein. Clone size is stated in some rows and not others, as once, few, many or a class when expanded.

TRBV20-1	TRBJ1-5	NA	CSTRGRDNQPQHF
TRBV20-1	TRBJ2-1	few	CSARDQASEHNEQFF
TRBV27	TRBJ2-3	few	CATKSGSRTDTQYF
TRBV11-2	TRBJ2-5	once	CASSLTQGAREETQYF
TRBV6-2/TRBV6-3	TRBJ2-6	many	CASKRFTASSGANVLTF
TRBV6-5	TRBJ2-7	few	CASSYGLAGGLYEQYF
TRBV30	TRBJ2-1	few	CAWNAIRESSYNEQFF
TRBV20-1	TRBJ1-6	NA	CSVDFPGSSPLHF
TRBV20-1	TRBJ2-7	NA	CSAREGSSHEQYF
TRBV29-1	TRBJ2-3	NA	CNVPTGGRRSTDTQYF
TRBV29-1	TRBJ2-2	NA	CTAWDSNAGELFF
TRBV6-2/TRBV6-3	TRBJ2-7	few	CASSRDINKIYEQYF
TRBV7-6	TRBJ1-5	NA	CASSLGPGGRRPQHF
TRBV12-3/TRBV12-4	TRBJ2-1	NA	CASSFYGGRAHNEQFF
TRBV7-9	TRBJ2-3	few	CASSPNPSWGSSTDTQYF
TRBV5-1	TRBJ2-5	few	CASSLSAGGPEETQYF
TRBV29-1	TRBJ2-7	few	CSGGRALGEQYF
TRBV10-3	TRBJ2-3	NA	CAISESNGVGADTQYF
TRBV21-1	TRBJ2-5	NA	CASSKKVSEQETQYF
TRBV10-3	TRBJ2-6	NA	CAISDRRLPPGANVLTF
TRBV7-9	TRBJ2-3	NA	CASSSGLAVDTQYF
TRBV7-2	TRBJ2-7	NA	CASSLGRTVLTYEQYF
TRBV7-9	TRBJ2-3	NA	CVSSPFLETQYF
TRBV27	TRBJ2-7	many	CASSLSTGNYEQYF
TRBV7-8	TRBJ2-5	NA	CASSQIPGLAGEYQETQYF
TRBV5-5	TRBJ2-7	NA	CASSPAPGTGNLEQYF
TRBV3-1	TRBJ2-7	NA	CASSHSLGQGAYEQYF
TRBV4-1	TRBJ2-7	NA	CASSSADYYEQYF
TRBV6-6	TRBJ2-7	many	CASSSRTSGYSYEQYF
TRBV7-2	TRBJ1-2	NA	CASSLRPGGDYGYTF
TRBV7-3	TRBJ1-1	NA	CASSLGQLNTGAFF
TRBV7-9	TRBJ2-3	NA	CASSMTSGRDTQYF
TRBV6-6	TRBJ2-1	NA	CASSYRDTREQFF